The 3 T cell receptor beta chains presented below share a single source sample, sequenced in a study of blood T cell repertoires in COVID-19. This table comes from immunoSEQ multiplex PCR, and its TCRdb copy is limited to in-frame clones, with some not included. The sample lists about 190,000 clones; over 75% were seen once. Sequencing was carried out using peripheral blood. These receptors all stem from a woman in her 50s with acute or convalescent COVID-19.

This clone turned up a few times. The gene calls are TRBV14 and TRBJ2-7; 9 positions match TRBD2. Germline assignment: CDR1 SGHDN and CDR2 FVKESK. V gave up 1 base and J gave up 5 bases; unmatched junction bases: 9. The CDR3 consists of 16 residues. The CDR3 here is CASSQVRNSGSHEQYF. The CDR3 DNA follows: TGTGCCAGCAGCCAAGTCCGCAATAGCGGGAGCCACGAGCAGTACTTC.

CDR3 bases: TGTGCCAGCAGGCCGAGCTCCTACAATGAGCAGTTCTTC. It yields the protein CASRPSSYNEQFF. The genes are TRBV2 and TRBJ2-1; D is unresolved. Trimming removed 6 bases from V and 0 bases from J, with 6 bases in between. The CDR3 sequence is 13 residues long. Germline values: CDR1 SNHLY, CDR2 FYNNEI.

The CDR3 reads CASSQGGTSGAANYEQYF. CDR3 DNA: TGTGCCAGCAGCCAAGGTGGGACTAGCGGGGCCGCAAACTACGAGCAGTACTTC. The chain combines TRBV3-1 (or the pseudogene TRBV3-2) with TRBJ2-7, with 13 bases matching TRBD2. Germline V lookup: CDR1 LGHDT, CDR2 YNNKEL (reference sequence). This CDR3 spans 18 amino acids. Losses at the gene ends were 1 base for V and 3 bases for J; bases not matched to a gene: 9.